This T cell receptor beta chain was sequenced during a study of neoadjuvant anti-PD-1 for oral cavity cancer. Most tumor samples had roughly 4.5 ug input DNA in two replicates. Assay: immunoSEQ multiplex PCR; the TCRdb copy retains only in-frame clones and omits some. The sample shows tens of thousands of clones, roughly 45% of them seen only once. J was trimmed by 4 bases and V by 6 bases; bases with no gene match: 7. This CDR3 region has 15 residues. Germline V lookup: CDR1 SQVTM, CDR2 ANQGSEA. Study-level points and caveats: Greater tumor shrinkage accompanied bigger post-treatment sizes of preexisting clones.

Time point specified: after neoadjuvant nivolumab, at surgical resection. Concerning this clone: Antigen unknown.

This chain links TRBV29-1 with TRBJ2-5; 14 positions agree with TRBD2. This TCR was sampled from a person aged 40 to 85 with oral cavity squamous cell carcinoma. The sequenced sample was tumor tissue, obtained after nivolumab (anti-PD-1) treatment. In DNA, the CDR3 is TGCAGCGTGAGGACTAGCGGGGGGAGAGGAGAGACCCAGTACTTC. It codes for CSVRTSGGRGETQYF.